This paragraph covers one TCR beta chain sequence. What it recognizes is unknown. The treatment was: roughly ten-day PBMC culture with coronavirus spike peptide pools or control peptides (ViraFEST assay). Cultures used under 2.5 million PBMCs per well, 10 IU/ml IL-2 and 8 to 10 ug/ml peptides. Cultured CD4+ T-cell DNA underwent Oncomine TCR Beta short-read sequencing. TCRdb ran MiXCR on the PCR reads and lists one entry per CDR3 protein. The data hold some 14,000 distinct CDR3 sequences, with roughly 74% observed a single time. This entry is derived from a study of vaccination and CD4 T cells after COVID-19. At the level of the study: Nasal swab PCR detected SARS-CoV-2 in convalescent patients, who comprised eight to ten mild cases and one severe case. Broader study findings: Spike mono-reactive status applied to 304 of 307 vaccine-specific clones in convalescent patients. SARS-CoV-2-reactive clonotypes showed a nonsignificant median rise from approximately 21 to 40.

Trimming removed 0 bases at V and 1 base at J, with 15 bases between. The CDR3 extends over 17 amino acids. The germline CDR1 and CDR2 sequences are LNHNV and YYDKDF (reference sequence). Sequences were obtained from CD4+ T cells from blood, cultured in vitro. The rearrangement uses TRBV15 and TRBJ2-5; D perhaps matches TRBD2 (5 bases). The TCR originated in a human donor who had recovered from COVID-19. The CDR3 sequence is CATSRDRGTVFQETQYF. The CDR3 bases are TGTGCCACCAGCAGAGATCGGGGAACAGTCTTCCAAGAGACCCAGTACTTC. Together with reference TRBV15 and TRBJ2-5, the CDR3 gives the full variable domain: DAMVIQNPRYQVTQFGKPVTLSCSQTLNHNVMYWYQQKSSQAPKLLFHYYDKDFNNEADTPDNFQSRRPNTSFCFLDIRSPGLGDTAMYLCATSRDRGTVFQETQYFGPGTRLLVL.